Sequencing of this T cell receptor (beta chain) was carried out in a study of T cell responses to AZD1222 COVID-19 vaccine. In the study overall: The analysis combined second doses at about 4 or about 12 weeks.

Concerning this clone: Antigen specificity is unknown.

General study findings and limits: White British people made up most donors, females outnumbered males, and clonal diversity was possibly underestimated. With two AZD1222 doses given, Spike-specific TCR breadth and depth both rose.

Repertoires were generated with immunoSEQ multiplex PCR, while TCRdb's copy carries only in-frame clones and drops some. The sample includes 100,000 to 150,000 clones, 93% of them seen just once. The CDR3 consists of 14 residues. Deletions cut 5 bases from V and 6 bases from J, with 18 bases between. In germline, CDR1 is GTSNPN, CDR2 SVGIG (reference sequence). Sequenced here: peripheral blood, sampled on day 0 of AZD1222 vaccination. This chain joins TRBV30 and TRBJ2-3; a possible D gene is TRBD1 (6 bases). This receptor was taken from an adult in good health. The CDR3 bases are TGTGCCTGGGCCTGGTCGCGAACAGGGGATACGCAGTATTTT. Translation: CAWAWSRTGDTQYF.